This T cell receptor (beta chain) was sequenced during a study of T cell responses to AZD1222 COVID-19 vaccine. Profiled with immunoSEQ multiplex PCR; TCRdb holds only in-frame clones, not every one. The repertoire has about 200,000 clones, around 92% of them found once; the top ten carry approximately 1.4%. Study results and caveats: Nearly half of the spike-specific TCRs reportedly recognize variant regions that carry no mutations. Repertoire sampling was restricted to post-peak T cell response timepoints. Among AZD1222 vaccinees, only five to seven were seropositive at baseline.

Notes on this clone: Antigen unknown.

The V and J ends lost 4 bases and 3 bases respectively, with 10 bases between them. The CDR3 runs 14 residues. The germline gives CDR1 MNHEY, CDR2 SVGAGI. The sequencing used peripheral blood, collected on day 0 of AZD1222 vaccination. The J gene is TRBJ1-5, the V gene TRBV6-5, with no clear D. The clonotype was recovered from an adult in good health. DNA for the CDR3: TGTGCCAGCAGTTCAGGACGGAACAATCAGCCCCAGCATTTT. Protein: CASSSGRNNQPQHF.